This entry concerns a single T cell receptor beta chain. Antigen: not known. This entry comes from a study of cytomegalovirus exposure and HLA in healthy donors. Study results and limitations: TCR beta sequences numbering 15,000 to 20,000 were associated with HLA alleles at 0.05 false discovery rate in a later analysis. In vitro assays verified that three CMV-associated chains recognized CMV antigens specifically.

PCR amplification relied on 60 Vbeta primers (plus 13 Jbeta primers). Libraries were prepared by immunoSEQ multiplex PCR; TCRdb keeps only in-frame clonotypes and omits some of them. The sample holds around 100,000 clones, around three quarters seen once. The germline V gene encodes CDR1 SGDLS and CDR2 YYNGEE. Trimming pared 4 bases from V and 6 bases from J, leaving 8 bases between. The CDR3 is 12 residues long. What was sequenced was PBMCs. This chain connects TRBV9 to TRBJ1-5, with D possibly matching TRBD1 (6 bases). The source is a woman aged 30 to 39 in good health and CMV-seronegative. The DNA of the CDR3 is TGTGCCAGCAGCCAGGGGAGTCAGCCCCAGCATTTT. It encodes CASSQGSQPQHF.